Listed below are T cell receptor beta chains from one sample, sequenced in a study of cytomegalovirus exposure and HLA in healthy donors. The assay was immunoSEQ multiplex PCR, and TCRdb's table has in-frame clones only and misses some. Among about 140,000 clones listed, 88% were seen once. The sample comprised PBMCs. The receptor source for this set is a woman aged 35 to 49 in good health and CMV-seronegative. Each CDR3 is given with its conserved first and last residue. D genes are given only for firm matches. Part of the rows lack a size; the others show once, few, many or a class for expanded clones.

>TRBJ2-1|TRBD2|.|TRBV5-1
CASSPSPSGIGNEQFF
TGCGCCAGCAGCCCCTCCCCTAGCGGGATCGGGAATGAGCAGTTCTTC
>TRBJ2-5|TRBD2|.|TRBV5-4
CASSLDSGRAGETQYF
TGTGCCAGCAGCTTGGACAGCGGGAGGGCCGGGGAGACCCAGTACTTC
>TRBJ2-5|TRBD1|.|TRBV27
CASMRGRLPLGYQETQYF
TGTGCCAGCATGAGGGGGCGGCTCCCCCTTGGGTACCAAGAGACCCAGTACTTC
>TRBJ1-4|.|once|TRBV29-1
CSVDTGSGEKLFF
TGCAGCGTTGATACGGGGTCAGGCGAAAAGCTGTTTTTT
>TRBJ2-7|TRBD2|.|TRBV30
CAWKTSGASWMQYF
TGTGCCTGGAAGACTAGCGGAGCAAGTTGGATGCAGTACTTC
>TRBJ2-5|TRBD2|.|TRBV5-4
CASSSTLAGETQYF
TGTGCCAGCAGCTCAACCCTAGCGGGGGAGACCCAGTACTTC
>TRBJ2-5|.|.|TRBV4-1
CASSSRGLGTQYF
TGCGCCAGCAGTTCAAGAGGACTGGGGACCCAGTACTTC
>TRBJ2-1|TRBD2|.|TRBV7-9
CSSSSTSGKVDEQFF
TGTTCCAGCAGCTCGACTAGCGGGAAGGTGGATGAGCAGTTCTTC
>TRBJ1-5|TRBD1|.|TRBV13
CASSRWTGGNQPQHF
TGTGCCAGCAGCCGCTGGACAGGGGGAAATCAGCCCCAGCATTTT
>TRBJ2-7|TRBD1|once|TRBV7-2
CASSGRDSSYEQYF
TGTGCCAGCAGCGGACGGGACAGCTCCTACGAGCAGTACTTC
>TRBJ2-3|.|.|TRBV27
CASSTLGGGTDTQYF
TGTGCCAGCAGTACTTTAGGAGGGGGCACAGATACGCAGTATTTT
>TRBJ2-7|TRBD2|.|TRBV2
CAIGTSAYEQYF
TGTGCCATAGGGACTAGCGCCTACGAGCAGTACTTC
>TRBJ2-3|.|.|TRBV9
CASSETGSTDTQYF
TGTGCCAGCAGCGAAACAGGGAGTACAGATACGCAGTATTTT
>TRBJ2-3|.|.|TRBV7-9
CASSLLGGGDTQYF
TGTGCCAGCAGCTTACTAGGGGGGGGAGATACGCAGTATTTT
>TRBJ2-1|.|.|TRBV6-5
CASGGNEQFF
TGTGCCAGCGGGGGGAATGAGCAGTTCTTC
>TRBJ2-1|.|few|TRBV5-4
CASSLAPSTNEQFF
TGTGCCAGCAGCTTGGCCCCTAGTACCAATGAGCAGTTCTTC
>TRBJ2-7|TRBD1|.|TRBV6-1
CASSLGTALTYEQYF
TGTGCCAGCTCGCTCGGGACAGCGTTAACCTACGAGCAGTACTTC
>TRBJ2-7|.|.|TRBV7-9
CASSLGSSSYEQYF
TGTGCCAGCAGCTTAGGGTCCAGCTCCTACGAGCAGTACTTC
>TRBJ1-1|.|.|TRBV7-9
CASSLTQGLTEAFF
TGTGCCAGCAGCTTAACACAGGGTCTCACTGAAGCTTTCTTT
>TRBJ2-4|.|.|TRBV27
CASSLYGSGKNIQYF
TGTGCCAGCAGTTTATACGGGAGTGGGAAAAACATTCAGTACTTC
>TRBJ2-1|TRBD1|.|TRBV6-4
CASSVIPGQGAREQFF
TGTGCCAGCAGTGTCATTCCGGGACAGGGGGCACGTGAGCAGTTCTTC
>TRBJ2-3|.|.|TRBV19
CATKYRGGGSTDTQYF
TGTGCCACCAAGTACCGTGGGGGGGGCAGCACAGATACGCAGTATTTT
>TRBJ2-7|.|.|TRBV28
CASSTFSYSYEQYF
TGTGCCAGCAGTACTTTTAGCTACTCCTACGAGCAGTACTTC
>TRBJ1-5|.|.|TRBV28
CAGGEVYSNQPQHF
TGTGCCGGGGGGGAGGTTTATAGCAATCAGCCCCAGCATTTT
>TRBJ2-1|.|.|TRBV7-2
CASSLVKLDAYNEQFF
TGTGCCAGCAGCTTAGTGAAACTAGACGCCTACAATGAGCAGTTCTTC
>TRBJ1-1|.|.|TRBV21-1
CASSKVGTGDDTEAFF
TGTGCCAGCAGCAAAGTTGGGACAGGGGACGACACTGAAGCTTTCTTT
>TRBJ2-2|TRBD2|.|TRBV4-1
CASSQASGDTGELFF
TGCGCCAGCAGCCAGGCTAGCGGAGACACCGGGGAGCTGTTTTTT
>TRBJ2-6|.|.|TRBV5-8
CASRRTASGANVLTF
TGTGCCAGCAGGCGGACAGCCTCTGGGGCCAACGTCCTGACTTTC
>TRBJ2-7|.|.|TRBV6-1
CASSGHKSTYEQYF
TGTGCCAGCAGTGGACATAAATCTACCTACGAGCAGTACTTC
>TRBJ2-1|.|.|TRBV18
CASSPSPGSYNEQFF
TGTGCCAGCTCACCCTCACCGGGATCCTACAATGAGCAGTTCTTC
>TRBJ1-5|.|.|TRBV18
CASSPNRDQPQHF
TGTGCCAGCTCACCCAACCGGGATCAGCCCCAGCATTTT
>TRBJ2-2|.|.|TRBV11-3
CASSLGREKDTGELFF
TGTGCCAGCAGCTTAGGAAGGGAGAAGGACACCGGGGAGCTGTTTTTT
>TRBJ1-1|.|once|TRBV28
CASKPLKQGMNTEAFF
TGTGCCAGCAAGCCGCTCAAACAGGGAATGAACACTGAAGCTTTCTTT